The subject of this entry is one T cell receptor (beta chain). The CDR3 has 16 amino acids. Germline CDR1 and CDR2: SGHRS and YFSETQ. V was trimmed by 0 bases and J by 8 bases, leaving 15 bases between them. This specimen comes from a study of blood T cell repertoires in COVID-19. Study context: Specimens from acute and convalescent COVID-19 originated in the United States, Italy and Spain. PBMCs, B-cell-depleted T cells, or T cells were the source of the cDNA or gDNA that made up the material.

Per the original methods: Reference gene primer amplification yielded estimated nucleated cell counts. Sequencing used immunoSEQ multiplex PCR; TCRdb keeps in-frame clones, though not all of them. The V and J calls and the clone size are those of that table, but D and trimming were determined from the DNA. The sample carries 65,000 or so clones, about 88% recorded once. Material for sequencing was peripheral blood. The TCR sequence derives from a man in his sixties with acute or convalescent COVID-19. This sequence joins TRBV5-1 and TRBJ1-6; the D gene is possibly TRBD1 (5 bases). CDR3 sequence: CASSLAGGGRDSPLHF. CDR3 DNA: TGCGCCAGCAGCTTGGCTGGGGGAGGAAGGGATTCACCCCTCCACTTT.